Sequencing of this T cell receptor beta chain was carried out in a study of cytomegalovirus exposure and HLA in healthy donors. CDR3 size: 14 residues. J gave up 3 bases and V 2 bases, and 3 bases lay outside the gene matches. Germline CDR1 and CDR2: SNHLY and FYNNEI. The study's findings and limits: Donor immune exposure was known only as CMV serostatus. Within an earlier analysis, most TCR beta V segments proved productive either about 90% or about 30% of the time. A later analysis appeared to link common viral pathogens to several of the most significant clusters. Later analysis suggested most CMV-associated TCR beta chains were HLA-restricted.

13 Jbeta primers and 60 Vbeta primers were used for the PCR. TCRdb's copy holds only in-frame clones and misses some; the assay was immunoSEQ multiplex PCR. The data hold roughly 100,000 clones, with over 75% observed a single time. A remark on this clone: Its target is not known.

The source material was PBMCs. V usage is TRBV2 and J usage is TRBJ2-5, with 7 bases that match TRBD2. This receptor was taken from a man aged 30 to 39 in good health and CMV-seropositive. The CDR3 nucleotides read TGTGCCAGCAGTGAACTGGGGGGGGAAGAGACCCAGTACTTC. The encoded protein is CASSELGGEETQYF.